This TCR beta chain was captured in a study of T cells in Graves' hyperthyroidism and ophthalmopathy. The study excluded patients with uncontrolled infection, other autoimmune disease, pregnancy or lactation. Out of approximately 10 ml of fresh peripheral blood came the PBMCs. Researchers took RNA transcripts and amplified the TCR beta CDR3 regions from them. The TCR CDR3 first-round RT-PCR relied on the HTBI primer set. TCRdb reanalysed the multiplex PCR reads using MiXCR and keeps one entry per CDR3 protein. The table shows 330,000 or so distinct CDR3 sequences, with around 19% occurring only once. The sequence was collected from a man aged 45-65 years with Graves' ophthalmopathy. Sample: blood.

The CDR3 protein is CASNGNAGPDSYNEQFF. The CDR3 DNA is TGTGCCAGCAATGGAAATGCGGGTCCTGACTCCTACAATGAGCAGTTCTTC. The chain is built from TRBV5-4 and TRBJ2-1; possible D gene TRBD2, 5 bases. The CDR3 length is 17 residues. Trimming took 6 bases from V and 0 from J, leaving 19 bases between them. Looked up from germline, CDR1 is SGHNT and CDR2 is YYREEE (reference sequence).